This section outlines one T cell receptor (beta chain) sequence together with its context. This clone was counted once. What antigen it recognizes has not been identified. Base qualities are not recorded, but no much larger clone differs from it by a single base. This record belongs to a study of control samples from healthy donors and cancer patients (dated by TCRdb to the early 2020s). There are 11 amino acids in the CDR3, from cysteine to phenylalanine inclusive. The CDR3 DNA has 33 bases and is translated from base 1. V and J are truncated by 4 bases and 8 bases respectively, leaving an intervening sequence of 11 bases. From a lookup of the germline V gene, CDR1 and CDR2 are SQVTM and ANQGSEA. The library was built by means of the immunoSEQ multiplex PCR assay. Entries here come from immuneACCESS through TCRdb and include only in-frame sequences with V and J called. Some clones fail to appear in such tables; in the studies checked, an unresolved V gene covers under half of the shortfall, and the cause of the remainder is unknown. The sample table lists around 230,000 clones, 90% to 95% of them with a count of one. The top ten clonotypes cover approximately 1.6% of the sample.

Sequencing was performed on blood. The chain couples TRBV29-1 to TRBJ1-2; 5 matching bases give a weak D call of TRBD1. This TCR came from a man aged 50 or older in good health. The CDR3 in this case is CSVVQGKGYTF. The DNA sequence is TGCAGCGTTGTGCAGGGCAAGGGCTACACCTTC.